The rows below give T cell receptor beta chains drawn from one sample of a study of T cell responses to AZD1222 COVID-19 vaccine. The table came from immunoSEQ multiplex PCR; TCRdb's copy has only in-frame clones and leaves some out. The sample shows 110,000 to 150,000 clones, 85% to 95% of them seen only once. The source material was peripheral blood, sampled on day 0 of AZD1222 vaccination. These receptors came from an adult in good health. CDR3s include the opening cysteine and the closing phenylalanine or tryptophan. The D gene is left open where the match is weak.

v_gene: TRBV6-6
d_gene: NA
j_gene: TRBJ1-2
CDR3nt: TGTGCCAGCAGAACTCAGGGTGACTATGGCTACACCTTC
CDR3aa: CASRTQGDYGYTF

v_gene: TRBV7-4
d_gene: TRBD2
j_gene: TRBJ2-5
CDR3nt: TGTGGCAAGCGGGGGGGGGAAGAGACCCAGTACTTC
CDR3aa: CGKRGGEETQYF

v_gene: TRBV7-2
d_gene: NA
j_gene: TRBJ1-4
CDR3nt: TGTGCCAGCAGCACAGGGACGGCTAATGAAAAACTGTTTTTT
CDR3aa: CASSTGTANEKLFF

v_gene: TRBV5-5
d_gene: NA
j_gene: TRBJ1-4
CDR3nt: TGTGCCAGCAGTCAAGGAACGGGACTGGAGAATGAAAAACTGTTTTTT
CDR3aa: CASSQGTGLENEKLFF

v_gene: TRBV6-2/TRBV6-3
d_gene: NA
j_gene: TRBJ2-1
CDR3nt: TGTGCCAGCAGTTATGACAGGTTTTGGAATGAGCAGTTCTTC
CDR3aa: CASSYDRFWNEQFF

v_gene: TRBV30
d_gene: NA
j_gene: TRBJ1-3
CDR3nt: TGTGCCTGGAGTTCGGGCTTGAGGAACACCATATATTTT
CDR3aa: CAWSSGLRNTIYF

v_gene: TRBV11-1
d_gene: NA
j_gene: TRBJ2-7
CDR3nt: TGTGCCAGCAGCTCGCCCGCGGACAGAGGGGCGTACGAGCAGTACTTC
CDR3aa: CASSSPADRGAYEQYF

v_gene: TRBV5-1
d_gene: TRBD2
j_gene: TRBJ2-1
CDR3nt: TGCGCCAGCAGCTTGGTTTTGCGGGGGGGCGGCAATGAGCAGTTCTTC
CDR3aa: CASSLVLRGGGNEQFF

v_gene: TRBV11-1
d_gene: NA
j_gene: TRBJ2-7
CDR3nt: TGTGCCAGCAGCAGGGACCTCCACTACGAGCAGTACTTC
CDR3aa: CASSRDLHYEQYF

v_gene: TRBV4-2
d_gene: NA
j_gene: TRBJ1-2
CDR3nt: TGTGCCAGCAGCCTCCGTCACGGGGGGCCCTTCGGTGGCTACACCTTC
CDR3aa: CASSLRHGGPFGGYTF

v_gene: TRBV30
d_gene: NA
j_gene: TRBJ2-3
CDR3nt: TGTGCCTGGAGTTGGACAGAGAGCACAGATACGCAGTATTTT
CDR3aa: CAWSWTESTDTQYF

v_gene: TRBV11-3
d_gene: TRBD2
j_gene: TRBJ2-7
CDR3nt: TGTGCCAGCAGCTTTAGCGGGGGGATATCCTACGAGCAGTACTTC
CDR3aa: CASSFSGGISYEQYF

v_gene: TRBV2
d_gene: NA
j_gene: TRBJ1-6
CDR3nt: TGTGCCAGCACTTATCAGGCAACTTTTGCACCCCTCCACTTT
CDR3aa: CASTYQATFAPLHF

v_gene: TRBV30
d_gene: NA
j_gene: TRBJ1-2
CDR3nt: TGTGCCTGGAGTCTCGGGGCTTATAACTATGGCTACACCTTC
CDR3aa: CAWSLGAYNYGYTF

v_gene: TRBV4-2
d_gene: NA
j_gene: TRBJ2-5
CDR3nt: TGTGCCAGCAGCCAAGATGCGGGATTTGGTGGAGAGACCCAGTACTTC
CDR3aa: CASSQDAGFGGETQYF